Following are 10 T cell receptor beta chains from one sample sequenced in a study of cytomegalovirus exposure and HLA in healthy donors (dated by TCRdb to about 2017). The library came from the immunoSEQ multiplex PCR assay. A mixture of 60 forward primers for TCR Vbeta segments and 13 reverse primers for TCR Jbeta segments was used in the multiplex PCR. TCRdb's version of the immuneACCESS table is confined to in-frame rearrangements and falls short of the full clone set. An unresolved V gene accounts for under half of the shortfall where checked; the remainder is of unknown origin. This sample comprises 65,000 to 70,000 clones, approximately 92% of them detected only once. About 12% of the sample rests with the top ten. Sequencing input: PBMCs. The receptors were gathered from a woman aged 25 to 39 in good health and CMV-seropositive.

This chain connects TRBV6-5 to TRBJ2-5; 8 positions agree with TRBD2. Germline CDR1 reads MNHEY; CDR2 reads SVGAGI. The trim removed 2 bases at V and 4 bases at J, leaving 3 bases unmatched. The CDR3 length is 14 residues. CDR3 coding DNA: TGTGCCAGCAGTTACCCGGGAGGGGGAGAGACCCAGTACTTC. Translation: CASSYPGGGETQYF.

The chain couples TRBV5-1 to TRBJ2-3; 10 bases agree with TRBD2. The CDR3 is 14 residues long. Germline V gene sequence: CDR1 SGHRS, CDR2 YFSETQ. V lost 4 bases to trimming and J lost 5 bases; unmatched junction nucleotides: 4. The CDR3 protein is CASSVAGGEDTQYF. The CDR3 region has the DNA TGCGCCAGCAGCGTAGCGGGAGGTGAAGATACGCAGTATTTT.

The sample holds one count of this clone. The chain links TRBV29-1 to TRBJ1-1, with D perhaps TRBD1 (5 bases). The V and J ends lost 6 bases and 0 bases respectively, with 11 bases between them. Germline assignment: CDR1 SQVTM and CDR2 ANQGSEA. The CDR3 runs 13 residues. CDR3 loop: CSVSRVLNTEAFF. As DNA, the CDR3 is TGCAGCGTCTCCAGGGTTTTGAACACTGAAGCTTTCTTT. The variable domain in full, completed from reference TRBV29-1 and TRBJ1-1, reads SAVISQKPSRDICQRGTSLTIQCQVDSQVTMMFWYRQQPGQSLTLIATANQGSEATYESGFVIDKFPISRPNLTFSTLTVSNMSPEDSSIYLCSVSRVLNTEAFFGQGTRLTVV.

This chain connects TRBV27 to TRBJ2-1; TRBD2 agrees at 10 bases. The V segment lost 2 bases and the J segment 7 bases; nucleotides outside the gene matches: 5. This CDR3 spans 15 amino acids. In germline, CDR1 is MNHEY, CDR2 SMNVEV (reference sequence). CDR3 bases: TGTGCCAGCAGTTTAGTGGCTAGCGGGAGTAATGAGCAGTTCTTC. It encodes CASSLVASGSNEQFF.

The genes are TRBV7-2 and TRBJ2-5; possibly TRBD2 for D (6 bases). The CDR3 runs to 15 residues. V lost 1 base and J lost 1, with 10 bases in between. Looked up from germline, CDR1 is SGHTA and CDR2 is FQGNSA. The CDR3 spells CASSLEGLTQETQYF. The CDR3 DNA reads as TGTGCCAGCAGCTTAGAGGGACTCACCCAAGAGACCCAGTACTTC.

CDR3 residues: CASSFVDRVGPATNEKLFF. The CDR3 DNA follows: TGTGCCAGCAGTTTCGTCGACAGGGTTGGGCCCGCAACTAATGAAAAACTGTTTTTT. The chain joins TRBV28 to TRBJ1-4; 7 bases are a match to TRBD1. CDR1 and CDR2 (germline): MDHEN, SYDVKM. Losses at the gene ends were 3 bases for V and 0 bases for J; bases not matched to a gene: 13. The CDR3 is 19 residues long.

The rearrangement links TRBV7-9 to TRBJ2-7, with TRBD2 as a possible D gene (6 bases). The germline V and J ends were trimmed by 0 bases and 0 bases, with 12 bases remaining between them. Germline CDR1 and CDR2: SEHNR and FQNEAQ (reference sequence). The CDR3 sequence is 16 residues long. The CDR3, as DNA: TGTGCCAGCAGCTTAGCGGCGGGGTTTTTCTCCTACGAGCAGTACTTC. Translating it yields CASSLAAGFFSYEQYF.

This rearrangement joins TRBV5-4 to TRBJ2-2; possibly TRBD1 for D (7 bases). The CDR3 sequence is 15 residues long. Germline assignment: CDR1 SGHNT and CDR2 YYREEE (reference sequence). V lost 0 bases, J lost 6 bases, and 12 bases lay in between. CDR3 loop: CASSLDGRGAGELFF. For the CDR3, the DNA is TGTGCCAGCAGCTTGGACGGCAGGGGGGCCGGGGAGCTGTTTTTT.

The chain recombines TRBV5-6 with TRBJ1-1; D uncertain. Germline V gene lookup returns CDR1 SGHDT and CDR2 YYEEEE. The CDR3 length is 13 residues. Between the trimmed V and J ends, which lost 4 bases and 3 bases, there was a span of 10 bases. The CDR3 region is CASSRTADTEAFF. CDR3 sequence (DNA): TGTGCCAGCAGCCGGACTGCTGACACTGAAGCTTTCTTT.

CDR3 sequence reads: CASSLSNRRRETQYF. CDR3 sequence (DNA): TGTGCCAGCAGCTTATCTAACAGGCGGCGAGAGACCCAGTACTTC. The chain is built from TRBV7-9 and TRBJ2-5, with D possibly matching TRBD1 (5 bases). CDR1 is SEHNR, CDR2 FQNEAQ, per germline (reference sequence). The CDR3 has 15 residues. V lost 2 bases and J lost 4, with 14 bases in between.